The clone carrying this TCR beta chain was picked up a small number of times. This sample stems from a study of blood T cell repertoires in COVID-19. Cohorts were based on clinical histories the participants reported. Two consecutive negative NP/OP PCR tests, clearance, or resolved symptoms defined Cohort 3 recovery. This CDR3 has 14 residues. Germline V CDR1 and CDR2: LGHNA, YSLEER. J gave up 4 bases and V 4 bases, and 6 bases lay outside the gene matches. Measured with immunoSEQ multiplex PCR; TCRdb has only the in-frame clones, and not every one. The sample yields approximately 200,000 clones, 85% seen once.

The TCR was taken from a man aged 35 to 55 who had recovered from COVID-19. The chain recombines TRBV4-3 with TRBJ1-2; 7 nucleotides line up with TRBD1. Material: PBMCs or T cells enriched from blood (not recorded which). The CDR3 DNA reads as TGCGCCAGCAGCCCAGGACAGGCTACCTATGGCTACACCTTC. Translated: CASSPGQATYGYTF.